Below are 7 T cell receptor beta chains sequenced from a single sample in a study of blood T cell repertoires in COVID-19. Repertoires were generated with immunoSEQ multiplex PCR, while TCRdb's copy carries only in-frame clones and drops some. The sample lists 350,000 or so clones, about 90% occurring once. The specimen was PBMCs or T cells enriched from blood (not recorded which). These receptors all come from a woman aged 25 to 39 who had been exposed to COVID-19.

This chain's CDR3 is CASSYGDRLSEKLFF. In DNA, the CDR3 is TGTGCCAGCAGTTACGGGGACAGACTCTCTGAAAAACTGTTTTTT. The chain recombines TRBV6-5 with TRBJ1-4; 7 nucleotides line up with TRBD1. V was clipped by 2 bases and J by 7 bases; unmatched bases: 7. CDR3 length: 15 residues. Germline lookup yields CDR1 MNHEY and CDR2 SVGAGI.

The gene calls are TRBV7-6 and TRBJ2-3; the D is unclear. The germline V and J ends were trimmed by 4 bases and 6 bases, with 14 bases remaining between them. The CDR3 is 14 amino acids. Looked up from germline, CDR1 is SGHVS and CDR2 is FNYEAQ. The CDR3 protein is CASSSRVGSDTQYF. In nucleotides, the CDR3 is TGTGCCAGCAGCTCCCGCGTCGGGTCGGATACGCAGTATTTT.

The chain couples TRBV24-1 to TRBJ2-7, with 11 bases identical to TRBD1. This CDR3 is 16 amino acids long. V lost 5 bases, J lost 3 bases, and 8 bases stayed unmatched. Germline assignment: CDR1 KGHDR and CDR2 SFDVKD. The CDR3 region has the DNA TGTGCCACCAGTGGGGCCGCCGGGACAGGGGGCTACGAGCAGTACTTC. Protein: CATSGAAGTGGYEQYF.

V is TRBV19 and J is TRBJ1-4; 9 bases line up with TRBD1. CDR3 length: 16 residues. CDR1 LNHDA and CDR2 SQIVND come from the germline V gene (reference sequence). The J segment lost 5 bases and the V segment lost 5 bases, leaving 9 bases of the junction unmatched. The CDR3: CASSDLNRGRNEKLFF. The CDR3 DNA sequence: TGTGCCAGTAGTGACCTAAACAGGGGGCGGAATGAAAAACTGTTTTTT.

The gene calls are TRBV19 and TRBJ1-3; D possibly corresponds to TRBD1 (6 bases). The germline gives CDR1 LNHDA, CDR2 SQIVND (reference sequence). Trimming removed 6 bases at V and 0 bases at J, with 12 bases between. This CDR3 contains 15 residues. The CDR3 reads CASSSGQSSGNTIYF. In nucleotides, the CDR3 is TGTGCCAGTAGCTCCGGACAGAGCTCTGGAAACACCATATATTTT.

This chain links TRBV6-5 with TRBJ2-7; 7 nucleotides match TRBD2. CDR1 MNHEY and CDR2 SVGAGI come from the germline V gene. V trimming: 2 bases; J trimming: 3 bases; junction bases outside the gene matches: 7. The CDR3 has 15 amino acids. In nucleotides, the CDR3 is TGTGCCAGCAGTTACCGAGCGGGAATGGTCTACGAGCAGTACTTC. As protein: CASSYRAGMVYEQYF.

CDR3 sequence (DNA): TGCGCCAGCAGCCAAGATTTAGCTTGGGACAGCCTGAACACTGAAGCTTTCTTT. It is translated as CASSQDLAWDSLNTEAFF. The chain employs TRBV4-1 and TRBJ1-1, with 7 positions matching TRBD1. The CDR3 runs 18 residues. The J segment lost 0 bases and the V segment lost 0 bases, leaving 10 bases of the junction unmatched. CDR1 is MGHRA and CDR2 is YSYEKL in the germline V gene.